These 4 T cell receptor beta chains share one sample of origin, sequenced in a study of blood T cell repertoires in COVID-19. Sequencing used immunoSEQ multiplex PCR; TCRdb keeps in-frame clones, though not all of them. The sample records under 300,000 clones, 75% to 90% being singletons. The specimen sequenced was PBMCs or T cells enriched from blood (not recorded which). The receptor set was obtained from a woman between 45 and 60 years old who had recovered from COVID-19.

This clone came up once. This chain uses TRBV2 with TRBJ1-3; D might be TRBD1 (6 bases). Germline-derived CDR1 and CDR2 are SNHLY and FYNNEI. Trimming removed 10 bases at V and 4 bases at J, with 14 bases between. This CDR3 is 13 amino acids long. CDR3 coding DNA: TGTGCCAACAAGCCAGGGGTCGGAAACACCATATATTTT. Its protein product is CANKPGVGNTIYF.

This chain connects TRBV12-3 or TRBV12-4 to TRBJ2-1; no clear D gene. This CDR3 region has 11 residues. V lost 3 bases and J 9 bases, leaving 6 bases between the germline ends. As DNA, the CDR3 is TGTGCCAGCAGTTTCTTTCGTGAGCAGTTCTTC. Amino acid sequence: CASSFFREQFF.

The chain has TRBV6-5 and TRBJ1-2; possible D gene TRBD1, 5 bases. The V end lost 8 bases, the J end lost 0 bases, and 10 bases lay between the germline ends. CDR1 MNHEY and CDR2 SVGAGI come from the germline V gene. The CDR3 is 13 residues long. This CDR3 reads CASSRDPNYGYTF. The CDR3 region has the DNA TGTGCCAGCTCCAGGGATCCTAACTATGGCTACACCTTC.

V and J are TRBV28 and TRBJ2-1; 12 bases fit TRBD2. After removal of 8 bases from V and 4 bases from J, the junction contained 6 bases not matched to a gene. The length of the CDR3 is 15 residues. In germline, CDR1 is MDHEN, CDR2 SYDVKM. In DNA form, the CDR3 reads TGTGCCAGCCGCAGGACTAGCGGGAAGTACAATGAGCAGTTCTTC. Amino acid sequence: CASRRTSGKYNEQFF.